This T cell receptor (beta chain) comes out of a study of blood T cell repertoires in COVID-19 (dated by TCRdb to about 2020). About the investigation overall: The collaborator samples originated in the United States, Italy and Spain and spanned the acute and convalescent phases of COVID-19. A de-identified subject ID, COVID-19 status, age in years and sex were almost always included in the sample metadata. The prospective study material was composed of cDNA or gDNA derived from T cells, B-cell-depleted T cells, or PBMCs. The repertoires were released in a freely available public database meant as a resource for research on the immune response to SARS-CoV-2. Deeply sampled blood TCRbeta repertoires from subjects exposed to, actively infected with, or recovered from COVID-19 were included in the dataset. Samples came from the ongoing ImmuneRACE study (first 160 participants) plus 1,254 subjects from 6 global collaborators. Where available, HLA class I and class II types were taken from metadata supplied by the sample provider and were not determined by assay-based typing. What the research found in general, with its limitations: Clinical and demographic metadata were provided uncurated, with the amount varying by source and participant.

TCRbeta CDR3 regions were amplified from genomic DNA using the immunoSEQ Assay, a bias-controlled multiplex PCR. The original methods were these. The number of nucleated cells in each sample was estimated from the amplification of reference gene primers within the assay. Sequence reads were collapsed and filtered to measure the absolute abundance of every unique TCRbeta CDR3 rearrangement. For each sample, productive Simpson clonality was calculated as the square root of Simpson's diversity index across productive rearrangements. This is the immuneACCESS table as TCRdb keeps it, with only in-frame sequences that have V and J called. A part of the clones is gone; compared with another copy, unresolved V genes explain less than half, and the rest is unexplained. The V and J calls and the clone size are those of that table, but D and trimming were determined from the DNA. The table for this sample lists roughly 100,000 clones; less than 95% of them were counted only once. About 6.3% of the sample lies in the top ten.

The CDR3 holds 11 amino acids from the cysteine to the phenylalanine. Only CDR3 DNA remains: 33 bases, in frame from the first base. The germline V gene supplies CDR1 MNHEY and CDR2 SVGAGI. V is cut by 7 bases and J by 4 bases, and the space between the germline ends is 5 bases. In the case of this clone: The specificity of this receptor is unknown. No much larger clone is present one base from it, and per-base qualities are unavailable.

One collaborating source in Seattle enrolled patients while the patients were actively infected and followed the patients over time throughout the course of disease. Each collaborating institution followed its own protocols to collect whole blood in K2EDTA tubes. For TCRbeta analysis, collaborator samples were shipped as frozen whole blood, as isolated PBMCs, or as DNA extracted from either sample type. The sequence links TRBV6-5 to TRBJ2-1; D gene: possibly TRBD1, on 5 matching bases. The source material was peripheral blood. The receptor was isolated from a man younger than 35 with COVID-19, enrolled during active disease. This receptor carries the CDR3 CASTGYNEQFF. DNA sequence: TGTGCCAGCACAGGGTACAATGAGCAGTTCTTC.